The 21 T cell receptor beta chains below were found in one sample sequenced in a study of T-cell memory formation after mild COVID-19. TCRdb processed the 5' RACE reads anew with MiXCR; each CDR3 protein has one entry. This sample has 35,000 to 50,000 distinct CDR3 sequences; 5.5% to 8.5% occur once, and the top ten carry 0.79%. Specimen: PBMCs or a T cell subset sorted from them (not recorded which). These receptors all stem from an adult who had mild COVID-19 (a few samples of this study predate the infection). Cell type and time point are not known.

The chain is built from TRBV7-2 and TRBJ1-3; D remains unclear. CDR1 is SGHTA and CDR2 is FQGNSA in the germline V gene. Trimming removed 5 bases from V and 2 bases from J, with 13 bases in between. This CDR3 has 15 residues. CDR3 sequence reads: CASSTRRSAGNTIYF. CDR3 coding DNA: TGTGCCAGCAGCACCCGACGCAGCGCTGGAAACACCATATATTTT.

The chain carries TRBV7-2 and TRBJ1-4; D is ambiguous. Trimming stripped 3 bases from V and 4 bases from J, with 9 bases between. The germline CDR1 and CDR2 sequences are SGHTA and FQGNSA. The length of the CDR3 is 14 residues. CDR3 DNA sequence: TGTGCCAGCAGCTTGCAGATTTTTAATGAAAAACTGTTTTTT. Encoded protein: CASSLQIFNEKLFF.

The chain has TRBV6-2 or TRBV6-3 and TRBJ2-7; D is ambiguous. V lost 4 bases and J 3 bases, leaving 4 bases between the germline ends. From germline, CDR1 is MNHEY and CDR2 SVGEGT. This CDR3 spans 11 amino acids. In nucleotides, the CDR3 is TGTGCCAGCAGTTGGAGCTACGAGCAGTACTTC. Amino acid sequence: CASSWSYEQYF.

With respect to this clonotype: This may stem from a read error, because a much larger clone lies one nucleotide away. The chain links TRBV7-9 to TRBJ1-1; D possibly corresponds to TRBD1 (5 bases). Germline V gene data show CDR1 as SEHNR and CDR2 as FQNEAQ (reference sequence). The CDR3 sequence is 15 residues long. Trimming took off 5 bases at V and 1 base at J, with 14 bases between the two ends. CDR3 sequence (DNA): TGTGCCAGCAGCACCCAAGGGGTCCCGAACACTGAAGCTTTCTTT. This gives the protein CASSTQGVPNTEAFF.

In its sample, this clonotype was seen many times. This chain uses TRBV5-1 with TRBJ1-2; tentative D call: TRBD1 (5 bases). The CDR3 is 15 residues long. V lost 4 bases, J lost 2 bases, and 15 bases lay in between. The germline gives CDR1 SGHRS, CDR2 YFSETQ. CDR3 residues: CASSPAVRQNYGYTF. CDR3 DNA sequence: TGCGCCAGCAGCCCCGCTGTGAGACAGAACTATGGCTACACCTTC. Supplemented by reference TRBV5-1 and TRBJ1-2, the full variable domain reads KAGVTQTPRYLIKTRGQQVTLSCSPISGHRSVSWYQQTPGQGLQFLFEYFSETQRNKGNFPGRFSGRQFSNSRSEMNVSTLELGDSALYLCASSPAVRQNYGYTFGSGTRLTVV.

This clonotype was picked up many times. This chain joins TRBV5-6 and TRBJ2-3; D is undetermined. The V and J ends lost 0 bases and 6 bases respectively, with 14 bases between them. This CDR3 is built from 15 residues. Germline lookup yields CDR1 SGHDT and CDR2 YYEEEE. CDR3 amino acids: CASSLVVLGEDTQYF. The CDR3 DNA sequence: TGTGCCAGCAGCTTGGTGGTCTTAGGCGAGGATACGCAGTATTTT.

This clonotype was recorded a few times. This chain uses TRBV7-3 with TRBJ1-1; D not certain. CDR1 SGHTA and CDR2 FQGTGA come from the germline V gene. The CDR3 is 13 residues long. The ends were cut back, 0 bases at V and 1 base at J, with 3 bases in the middle. The CDR3 DNA is TGTGCCAGCAGCTTAACAGAGAACACTGAAGCTTTCTTT. Translated: CASSLTENTEAFF. The whole variable domain, remainder taken from reference TRBV7-3 and TRBJ1-1, is GAGVSQTPSNKVTEKGKYVELRCDPISGHTALYWYRQSLGQGPEFLIYFQGTGAADDSGLPNDRFFAVRPEGSVSTLKIQRTERGDSAVYLCASSLTENTEAFFGQGTRLTVV.

This clonotype was observed a handful of times. A much larger clone is a single base away; this may be a read error. CDR3: CSWLFLAVRQFF. CDR3 coding DNA: TGCAGTTGGCTTTTCTTAGCGGTTAGGCAGTTCTTC. J is TRBJ2-1 and V is TRBV20-1; D may be TRBD2 (6 bases). V gave up 8 bases and J gave up 12 bases, with 20 bases separating them. Germline CDR1 and CDR2: DFQATT and SNEGSKA (reference sequence). The CDR3 is made up of 12 amino acids.

The V gene is TRBV18, the J gene TRBJ1-4; D perhaps matches TRBD1 (6 bases). CDR1 and CDR2 from the germline V gene are KGHSH and LQKENI. Trimming left V 3 bases short and J 8 bases short, with 10 bases between. The CDR3 contains 13 residues. Here the CDR3 DNA reads TGTGCCAGCTCACCTGGACAGAACGAAAAACTGTTTTTT. Encoded protein: CASSPGQNEKLFF.

This clonotype has a count of ten or more. The rearrangement links TRBV29-1 to TRBJ1-2; 7 bases map to TRBD1. Losses at the gene ends were 4 bases for V and 4 bases for J; bases not matched to a gene: 6. CDR1 and CDR2 (germline): SQVTM, ANQGSEA. The CDR3 contains 13 residues. This CDR3 is CSVGDSTAYGYTF. The CDR3 DNA reads as TGCAGCGTTGGGGACAGCACCGCCTATGGCTACACCTTC. The whole variable domain, remainder taken from reference TRBV29-1 and TRBJ1-2, is SAVISQKPSRDICQRGTSLTIQCQVDSQVTMMFWYRQQPGQSLTLIATANQGSEATYESGFVIDKFPISRPNLTFSTLTVSNMSPEDSSIYLCSVGDSTAYGYTFGSGTRLTVV.

This clonotype showed up many times. The V gene is TRBV30, the J gene TRBJ2-3, with D possibly TRBD2 on 5 matching bases. Trimming left V 4 bases short and J 0 bases short, with 11 bases between. The CDR3 runs 14 residues. Germline lookup yields CDR1 GTSNPN and CDR2 SVGIG (reference sequence). CDR3 nucleotide sequence: TGTGCCTGGAATTACCTAGCAAGCACAGATACGCAGTATTTT. It encodes CAWNYLASTDTQYF.

The sample holds many counts of this clonotype. The chain couples TRBV6-5 to TRBJ1-2, with 8 positions matching TRBD1. The ends lost 0 bases at V and 6 bases at J; junction bases unmatched: 15. Germline V lookup: CDR1 MNHEY, CDR2 SVGAGI. The CDR3 sequence is 18 residues long. CDR3 in DNA: TGTGCCAGCAGTTACTCGAGTGCCAGGGGGCGCGAACTCGATGGCTACACCTTC. This sequence encodes CASSYSSARGRELDGYTF.

This clonotype was recorded many times. V is TRBV11-2 and J is TRBJ2-3; D is possibly TRBD2 (6 bases). The CDR3 sequence is 19 residues long. Germline V lookup: CDR1 SGHAT, CDR2 FQNNGV. Trimming shortened V by 3 bases and J by 5 bases, and 27 bases separated the two germline ends. CDR3 coding DNA: TGTGCCAGCAGCTTCCCCCGTAGAGCGTTTGGGTTCGGGGGAGATACGCAGTATTTT. Translated: CASSFPRRAFGFGGDTQYF.

This clonotype was seen repeatedly, ten times or more. V gene TRBV19 combines with J gene TRBJ2-7, with 10 bases fitting TRBD1. Per the germline V gene, CDR1 is LNHDA and CDR2 is SQIVND (reference sequence). Germline trimming cut 6 bases from V and 2 bases from J; bases unmatched to any gene: 1. The CDR3 length is 13 residues. CDR3 sequence: CASRGQGTYEQYF. The CDR3 DNA follows: TGTGCCAGTAGGGGACAGGGGACCTACGAGCAGTACTTC.

The chain combines TRBV29-1 with TRBJ1-6, with TRBD1 identical over 8 bases. CDR1 is SQVTM, CDR2 ANQGSEA, per germline. V shed 6 bases and J 6 bases; nucleotides not matched to a gene: 4. CDR3 length equals 13 residues. CDR3 in DNA: TGCAGCGTCCTGGACAGGGTTAATTCACCCCTCCACTTT. Translation gives CSVLDRVNSPLHF.

This clonotype appeared many times. The rearrangement joins TRBV7-2 to TRBJ1-3, with 7 positions matching TRBD1. The CDR3 has 16 residues. CDR1 and CDR2 (germline): SGHTA, FQGNSA. Unmatched junction bases numbered 7, after V lost 1 base and J lost 4 bases. DNA for the CDR3: TGTGCCAGCAGCTTAGACGGGACAGACGGGGGAAACACCATATATTTT. Translating it yields CASSLDGTDGGNTIYF. Full variable domain (rest looked up from reference TRBV7-2 and TRBJ1-3): GAGVSQSPSNKVTEKGKDVELRCDPISGHTALYWYRQSLGQGLEFLIYFQGNSAPDKSGLPSDRFSAERTGGSVSTLTIQRTQQEDSAVYLCASSLDGTDGGNTIYFGEGSWLTVV.

The chain is built from TRBV12-5 and TRBJ2-7; TRBD2 matches at 11 bases. The J segment lost 6 bases and the V segment lost 1 base, leaving 5 bases of the junction unmatched. Germline V lookup: CDR1 LGHNT, CDR2 FRNRAP. The CDR3 sequence is 15 residues long. CDR3 DNA: TGTGCTAGTGGTTTGGCTAGCGGGAGGATTTCCGAGCAGTACTTC. Protein product: CASGLASGRISEQYF. The full variable domain, with the rest looked up from reference TRBV12-5 and TRBJ2-7, is DARVTQTPRHKVTEMGQEVTMRCQPILGHNTVFWYRQTMMQGLELLAYFRNRAPLDDSGMPKDRFSAEMPDATLATLKIQPSEPRDSAVYFCASGLASGRISEQYFGPGTRLTVT.

The J gene is TRBJ2-1, the V gene TRBV5-1, with 11 bases identical to TRBD2. There are 14 residues in the CDR3. In germline, CDR1 is SGHRS, CDR2 YFSETQ. Trimming cost V 3 bases and J 6 bases; bases outside gene matches: 2. The CDR3 spells CASSYGTSGNEQFF. The CDR3 DNA sequence: TGCGCCAGCAGCTACGGGACTAGCGGCAATGAGCAGTTCTTC.

The chain carries TRBV3-1 and TRBJ2-6, with D possibly being TRBD2 (5 bases). Between the trimmed V and J ends, which lost 6 bases and 3 bases, there was a span of 15 bases. Germline CDR1 reads LGHDT; CDR2 reads YNNKEL (reference sequence). The CDR3 is 16 residues long. CDR3 residues: CASRSMGRGGANVLTF. CDR3 coding DNA: TGTGCCAGCAGATCTATGGGGAGAGGTGGGGCCAACGTCCTGACTTTC.

This clonotype has ten or more counts. This chain connects TRBV7-2 to TRBJ2-7; TRBD1 matches at 11 bases. The CDR3 length is 16 residues. Germline loops: CDR1 SGHTA, CDR2 FQGNSA. V shed 5 bases, J shed 6 bases, and the junction held 12 bases outside the gene matches. CDR3 nucleotide sequence: TGTGCCAGCAGCCCCGGGACAGGGGGGGTCACCTCCGAGCAGTACTTC. Translating it yields CASSPGTGGVTSEQYF.

This clonotype was seen a handful of times. J is TRBJ1-5 and V is TRBV20-1; no clear D gene. This CDR3 spans 15 amino acids. The ends were cut back, 0 bases at V and 0 bases at J, with 9 bases in the middle. Germline assignment: CDR1 DFQATT and CDR2 SNEGSKA (reference sequence). As DNA, the CDR3 is TGCAGTGCTAGAGATGTCCAGTATAGCAATCAGCCCCAGCATTTT. Translating gives CSARDVQYSNQPQHF.